The 20 T cell receptor beta chains listed next were all sequenced from one sample in a study of Ad26.COV2.S vaccination and SARS-CoV-2 variants. The table came from immunoSEQ multiplex PCR; TCRdb's copy has only in-frame clones and leaves some out. This sample has more than 300,000 clones, with around 89% found just once. Specified treatment: some 20 received Ad26.COV2.S at low or high dose, single or two shots; 5 received placebo; per-sample allocation not given. Day 63 after the first injection of vaccine or placebo was the sampling time. The specimen was peripheral blood, collected in a trial of Ad26.COV2.S vaccine versus placebo. The receptor source for this set is a person between 18 and 65 years old who received the Ad26.COV2.S COVID-19 vaccine or a placebo.

V gene TRBV25-1 combines with J gene TRBJ1-4; a possible D gene is TRBD1 (5 bases). This CDR3 is 14 amino acids long. Germline V gene data show CDR1 as MGHDK and CDR2 as SYGVNS. V lost 3 bases to trimming and J lost 3 bases, with 8 bases between them. CDR3 residues: CASSEEQANEKLFF. DNA for the CDR3: TGTGCCAGCAGTGAGGAACAGGCTAATGAAAAACTGTTTTTT.

This chain joins TRBV28 and TRBJ2-7; 7 nucleotides line up with TRBD2. The V gene's germline CDR1 is MDHEN and CDR2 SYDVKM. V dropped 1 base and J dropped 0; count of bases not matched to a gene: 0. The CDR3 is 14 residues long. The CDR3 bases are TGTGCCAGCAGTTTATCGGGGGGCTCCTACGAGCAGTACTTC. This sequence encodes CASSLSGGSYEQYF.

The chain uses TRBV27 and TRBJ1-1; 7 bases agree with TRBD1. CDR1 MNHEY and CDR2 SMNVEV come from the germline V gene (reference sequence). Germline trimming cut 6 bases from V and 0 bases from J; bases unmatched to any gene: 1. The CDR3 totals 13 residues. CDR3 residues: CASRGQLNTEAFF. The CDR3 region has the DNA TGTGCCAGCAGGGGACAGTTGAACACTGAAGCTTTCTTT.

V and J are TRBV28 and TRBJ1-5; D not certain. The CDR3 spans 14 residues. V lost 1 base to trimming and J lost 0 bases, with 4 bases between them. The germline gives CDR1 MDHEN, CDR2 SYDVKM. The CDR3 loop reads CASSLYYSNQPQHF. The CDR3 DNA reads TGTGCCAGCAGTTTATATTATAGCAATCAGCCCCAGCATTTT.

The rearrangement uses TRBV27 and TRBJ2-3, with D possibly being TRBD1 (6 bases). The V and J ends lost 5 bases and 3 bases respectively, with 12 bases between them. Germline loops: CDR1 MNHEY, CDR2 SMNVEV (reference sequence). There are 14 residues in the CDR3. CDR3 residues: CASSRSRGTDTQYF. CDR3 coding DNA: TGTGCCAGCAGTCGTTCGAGGGGGACAGATACGCAGTATTTT.

This clone is a singleton in its sample. CDR3 residues: CASGTSASYNEQFF. The CDR3 region has the DNA TGTGCCAGCGGTACTAGCGCCTCCTACAATGAGCAGTTCTTC. The J gene is TRBJ2-1, the V gene TRBV27; the match to TRBD2 covers 7 bases. The V gene's germline CDR1 is MNHEY and CDR2 SMNVEV (reference sequence). The ends lost 8 bases at V and 0 bases at J; junction bases unmatched: 4. This CDR3 has 14 residues.

V is TRBV28 and J is TRBJ2-7; 10 nucleotides match TRBD1. The germline CDR1 and CDR2 sequences are MDHEN and SYDVKM. The CDR3 length is 16 residues. J gave up 1 base and V 5 bases, and 8 bases lay outside the gene matches. The CDR3 DNA is TGTGCCAGCAGTGCCGGGACAGGGGTCGGGTCCTACGAGCAGTACTTC. Encoded protein: CASSAGTGVGSYEQYF. The whole variable domain, filled in from reference TRBV28 and TRBJ2-7, reads DVKVTQSSRYLVKRTGEKVFLECVQDMDHENMFWYRQDPGLGLRLIYFSYDVKMKEKGDIPEGYSVSREKKERFSLILESASTNQTSMYLCASSAGTGVGSYEQYFGPGTRLTVT.

The chain combines TRBV5-1 with TRBJ1-5; D call uncertain. With 5 bases removed from V and 1 base from J, the gap between germline ends came to 13 bases. CDR3 length equals 15 residues. Germline V gene data show CDR1 as SGHRS and CDR2 as YFSETQ. This CDR3 is CASRLSAGSNQPQHF. CDR3 nucleotides: TGCGCCAGCAGACTCTCAGCGGGCAGCAATCAGCCCCAGCATTTT.

This clone was picked up one time. The rearrangement uses TRBV6-1 and TRBJ1-2; D is ambiguous. Looked up from germline, CDR1 is MNHNS and CDR2 is SASEGT. The CDR3 spans 13 residues. V was trimmed by 2 bases and J by 5 bases, leaving 9 bases between them. The CDR3 loop reads CASSESGSYGYTF. The DNA for the CDR3 is TGTGCCAGCAGTGAAAGCGGCTCATATGGCTACACCTTC.

This chain links TRBV28 with TRBJ1-2; maybe TRBD1 (5 bases). V lost 7 bases and J 1 base, leaving 13 bases between the germline ends. The CDR3 extends over 14 amino acids. Germline values: CDR1 MDHEN, CDR2 SYDVKM. In DNA, the CDR3 is TGTGCCAGCAACGGGGGGATACTTAACTATGGCTACACCTTC. Its translation: CASNGGILNYGYTF.

The DNA for the CDR3 is TGTGCCAGTAGTAAAGGGGTTAGGGATGAGCAGTTCTTC. It specifies CASSKGVRDEQFF. This sequence joins TRBV19 and TRBJ2-1; D possibly corresponds to TRBD1 (5 bases). This CDR3 is 13 amino acids long. Germline CDR1 is LNHDA and CDR2 is SQIVND (reference sequence). V was pared by 4 bases and J by 8 bases, with 12 bases between.

CDR3 DNA: TGTGCCAGCAGCTCTATGGACAGGGACGCTGAAGCTTTCTTT. Translated: CASSSMDRDAEAFF. This chain joins TRBV7-8 and TRBJ1-1, with 8 positions matching TRBD1. This CDR3 spans 14 amino acids. Germline CDR1 SGHVS, CDR2 FQNEAQ. V gave up 4 bases and J gave up 6 bases; unmatched junction bases: 7. The full variable domain, rest sourced from reference TRBV7-8 and TRBJ1-1, is GAGVSQSPRYKVAKRGQDVALRCDPISGHVSLFWYQQALGQGPEFLTYFQNEAQLDKSGLPSDRFFAERPEGSVSTLKIQRTQQEDSAVYLCASSSMDRDAEAFFGQGTRLTVV.

This chain links TRBV7-2 with TRBJ2-7; 7 bases line up with TRBD1. V lost 4 bases, J lost 3 bases, and 3 bases stayed unmatched. The CDR3 length is 13 residues. The germline CDR1 and CDR2 sequences are SGHTA and FQGNSA. For the CDR3, the DNA is TGTGCCAGCAGCTGGGGGACAGACTACGAGCAGTACTTC. Protein: CASSWGTDYEQYF.

The chain uses TRBV19 and TRBJ2-3; D gene unclear. Trimming shortened V by 3 bases and J by 4 bases, and 17 bases separated the two germline ends. The CDR3 sequence is 16 residues long. CDR1 and CDR2 from the germline V gene are LNHDA and SQIVND (reference sequence). This CDR3 reads CASSIRSASAADTQYF. In DNA, the CDR3 is TGTGCCAGTAGTATTCGTTCGGCTAGTGCCGCAGATACGCAGTATTTT. Variable domain in full (rest from reference TRBV19 and TRBJ2-3): DGGITQSPKYLFRKEGQNVTLSCEQNLNHDAMYWYRQDPGQGLRLIYYSQIVNDFQKGDIAEGYSVSREKKESFPLTVTSAQKNPTAFYLCASSIRSASAADTQYFGPGTRLTVL.

The V call is TRBV4-3, the J call TRBJ1-2; D gene unclear. This CDR3 is built from 16 residues. Germline-derived CDR1 and CDR2 are LGHNA and YSLEER. V was shortened by 1 base and J by 2 bases, with 14 bases between the two germline ends. The CDR3 region has the DNA TGCGCCAGCAGCCAAGGGCACGTCAGTCCGAACTATGGCTACACCTTC. It codes for CASSQGHVSPNYGYTF.

The CDR3 DNA sequence: TGTGCCAGCAGCCAATACACTGTTAGCACAGATACGCAGTATTTT. Translated: CASSQYTVSTDTQYF. The V gene is TRBV14, the J gene TRBJ2-3; no firm D call. V lost 2 bases and J lost 0, with 9 bases in between. The CDR3 totals 15 residues. Germline lookup yields CDR1 SGHDN and CDR2 FVKESK. The whole variable domain, filled in from reference TRBV14 and TRBJ2-3, reads EAGVTQFPSHSVIEKGQTVTLRCDPISGHDNLYWYRRVMGKEIKFLLHFVKESKQDESGMPNNRFLAERTGGTYSTLKVQPAELEDSGVYFCASSQYTVSTDTQYFGPGTRLTVL.

The J gene is TRBJ2-7, the V gene TRBV7-6, with a possible D match to TRBD2 (5 bases). Trimming removed 5 bases at V and 3 bases at J, with 11 bases between. This CDR3 has 13 residues. Germline values: CDR1 SGHVS, CDR2 FNYEAQ. The DNA for the CDR3 is TGTGCCAGCAGCCAGGAGCGGAACTACGAGCAGTACTTC. Translating gives CASSQERNYEQYF.

The rearrangement joins TRBV5-1 to TRBJ2-7, with TRBD2 matching 9 bases. Germline V CDR1 and CDR2: SGHRS, YFSETQ. The V segment lost 4 bases and the J segment 5 bases; nucleotides outside the gene matches: 10. This CDR3 is 15 amino acids long. Here the CDR3 reads CASSPVAGVSNEQYF. The CDR3, as DNA: TGCGCCAGCAGCCCGGTAGCGGGAGTGAGCAACGAGCAGTACTTC.

Here the CDR3 reads CASSPLSGSNEQYF. CDR3 in DNA: TGTGCCAGCTCCCCCCTGAGCGGGAGCAATGAGCAGTACTTC. The J gene is TRBJ2-7, the V gene TRBV18, with 8 bases identical to TRBD2. The germline CDR1 and CDR2 sequences are KGHSH and LQKENI. V shed 6 bases, J shed 7 bases, and the junction held 11 bases outside the gene matches. The CDR3 runs 14 residues.

The chain uses TRBV3-1 (or the pseudogene TRBV3-2) and TRBJ2-7; 7 bases are a match to TRBD1. Germline lookup yields CDR1 LGHDT and CDR2 YNNKEL (reference sequence). V dropped 4 bases and J dropped 6; count of bases not matched to a gene: 6. The CDR3 consists of 13 residues. The CDR3 DNA reads TGTGCCAGCAGCCGTGGGGACAGCGTCGAGCAGTACTTC. Translated: CASSRGDSVEQYF.